This T cell receptor (beta chain) was profiled in a study of blood T cells in healthy people across ages. A note on this clonotype: Its antigen is not known.

Each sample had at least 6 million PBMCs isolated. The CDR3 runs 12 residues. Germline values: CDR1 LNHNV, CDR2 YYDKDF (reference sequence). V was pared by 0 bases and J by 9 bases, with 9 bases between. The study, taken as a whole, reports: In long-lived donors, naive CD4+ cell counts and diversity exceeded those of aged donors.

Together with a sample-barcoded 5' primer, a J-beta primer mix was included in a second PCR lasting roughly 6 to 12 cycles. In TCRdb, the 5' RACE reads were re-called with MiXCR into one record per CDR3 protein. Of over a million distinct CDR3 sequences in the sample, around 45% were seen once. The V call is TRBV15, the J call TRBJ2-7; no firm D call. The clonotype was recovered from a woman aged 55-75 years in good health. The sequenced material came from blood. CDR3 in DNA: TGTGCCACCAGCAGAGAAACCCTCACGCAGTACTTC. It codes for CATSRETLTQYF.